The 30 T cell receptor beta chains reported below all come from one sample, sequenced in a study of blood T cell repertoires in COVID-19 (dated by TCRdb to 2018 to 2020). The library was built by means of the immunoSEQ multiplex PCR assay. TCRdb obtained this table from immuneACCESS and retained in-frame rearrangements with V and J assigned. These tables miss some clones; where compared with another copy, unresolved V genes account for less than half of the shortfall, and the remainder is unexplained. Recorded for this sample are under 150,000 clones; around 82% of them occurred a single time. The ten largest clones take up 3.5% to 5% of the sample. Sequenced material: PBMCs or T cells enriched from blood (not recorded which). All receptors come from a man in his forties or fifties in a cohort exposed to, infected with or recovered from COVID-19 (not recorded which).

The chain recombines TRBV30 with TRBJ2-1; tentatively, D is TRBD1 (5 bases). The CDR3 contains 14 residues. CDR1 GTSNPN and CDR2 SVGIG come from the germline V gene (reference sequence). Deletions cut 0 bases from V and 8 bases from J, with 14 bases between. CDR3 nucleotides: TGTGCCTGGAGTGTACAGGTCCAAAGCTATGAGCAGTTCTTC. It encodes CAWSVQVQSYEQFF.

The CDR3 loop is CASSLAPAGGPDGELFF. The CDR3 DNA sequence: TGTGCCAGCAGCTTAGCCCCTGCGGGGGGCCCTGACGGGGAGCTGTTTTTT. The chain is built from TRBV7-6 and TRBJ2-2; 8 positions match TRBD2. V was pared by 0 bases and J by 7 bases, with 10 bases of the junction left unmatched. Germline CDR1 is SGHVS and CDR2 is FNYEAQ. The CDR3 spans 17 residues.

The chain couples TRBV7-8 to TRBJ1-3; 8 nucleotides align to TRBD1. Germline CDR1 reads SGHVS; CDR2 reads FQNEAQ. This CDR3 has 17 residues. V was pared by 4 bases and J by 0 bases, with 8 bases of the junction left unmatched. The DNA for the CDR3 is TGTGCCAGCAGCTCCCGGACAGGGCCCGGCTCTGGAAACACCATATATTTT. This translates into CASSSRTGPGSGNTIYF.

CDR3 coding DNA: TGTGCCACCAGCCGAAAACAGGGGCCCCAAGAGACCCAGTACTTC. It yields the protein CATSRKQGPQETQYF. This rearrangement joins TRBV15 to TRBJ2-5; 7 bases map to TRBD1. V was pared by 5 bases and J by 1 base, with 7 bases of the junction left unmatched. Germline loops: CDR1 LNHNV, CDR2 YYDKDF (reference sequence). The CDR3 length is 15 residues. Complete variable domain (other parts from reference TRBV15 and TRBJ2-5): DAMVIQNPRYQVTQFGKPVTLSCSQTLNHNVMYWYQQKSSQAPKLLFHYYDKDFNNEADTPDNFQSRRPNTSFCFLDIRSPGLGDTAMYLCATSRKQGPQETQYFGPGTRLLVL.

The chain has TRBV19 and TRBJ2-1; TRBD1 matches 10 bases. This CDR3 contains 17 residues. Per the germline V gene, CDR1 is LNHDA and CDR2 is SQIVND (reference sequence). V lost 5 bases to trimming and J lost 0 bases; unmatched junction nucleotides: 7. The CDR3 loop reads CASSSQGQGGSYNEQFF. The CDR3 DNA follows: TGTGCCAGTAGTTCCCAAGGACAGGGGGGCTCCTACAATGAGCAGTTCTTC.

V usage is TRBV7-8 and J usage is TRBJ1-6, with D unresolved. Trimming left V 2 bases short and J 7 bases short, with 18 bases between. CDR1 is SGHVS, CDR2 FQNEAQ, per germline. The CDR3 spans 17 residues. The CDR3 nucleotides read TGTGCCAGCAGCTTATTGTGGCGGGCTGGTCCGAATTCACCCCTCCACTTT. Protein product: CASSLLWRAGPNSPLHF.

The V and J genes are TRBV5-1 and TRBJ2-1; D is ambiguous. Germline CDR1 reads SGHRS; CDR2 reads YFSETQ. The CDR3 covers 15 residues. V lost 1 base to trimming and J lost 0 bases, with 8 bases between them. The CDR3: CASSLTPSSYNEQFF. CDR3 DNA: TGCGCCAGCAGCTTGACTCCGAGCTCCTACAATGAGCAGTTCTTC.

The CDR3 protein is CASSALTGGRPEAFF. In DNA, the CDR3 is TGTGCCAGTAGTGCCCTGACAGGGGGCAGGCCTGAAGCTTTCTTT. The chain joins TRBV19 to TRBJ1-1; 10 bases are a match to TRBD1. The CDR3 spans 15 residues. Germline CDR1 is LNHDA and CDR2 is SQIVND (reference sequence). V shed 5 bases and J 6 bases; nucleotides not matched to a gene: 9.

In the case of this clone: The sample has other DNA sequences that encode this CDR3 too. V usage is TRBV6-5 and J usage is TRBJ1-2; TRBD1 is a possible D gene (6 bases). Germline CDR1 is MNHEY and CDR2 is SVGAGI. V was cut by 5 bases and J by 8 bases, with 9 bases left in between. This CDR3 spans 11 amino acids. The CDR3 DNA reads TGTGCCAGCAGTAACAGGGCGGGCTACACCTTC. Translating gives CASSNRAGYTF.

The chain is built from TRBV3-1 (or the pseudogene TRBV3-2) and TRBJ2-7; 9 bases map to TRBD2. The CDR3 consists of 14 residues. V dropped 1 base and J dropped 8; count of bases not matched to a gene: 6. The germline V gene has CDR1 LGHDT and CDR2 YNNKEL (reference sequence). In DNA, the CDR3 is TGTGCCAGCAGCCAAGGGCTTAGCGGGAGTAAGCAGTACTTC. Translation gives CASSQGLSGSKQYF.

V is TRBV24-1 and J is TRBJ2-2, with 8 positions matching TRBD2. CDR1 KGHDR and CDR2 SFDVKD come from the germline V gene. The CDR3 loop spans 13 amino acids. Germline trimming cut 9 bases from V and 5 bases from J; bases unmatched to any gene: 4. CDR3 loop: CATGREGTGELFF. The CDR3 coding sequence is TGTGCCACCGGCCGGGAGGGGACCGGGGAGCTGTTTTTT.

CDR3 bases: TGCGCCAGCAGCTTTAATCCTAGCGGGAGTACCACCGGGGAGCTGTTTTTT. Protein: CASSFNPSGSTTGELFF. V and J are TRBV5-1 and TRBJ2-2; 10 nucleotides align to TRBD2. The germline V gene has CDR1 SGHRS and CDR2 YFSETQ. The CDR3 spans 17 residues. The V gene end was trimmed by 2 bases and the J gene end by 4 bases; junction bases not matched to a gene: 8. The full variable domain, rest sourced from reference TRBV5-1 and TRBJ2-2, is KAGVTQTPRYLIKTRGQQVTLSCSPISGHRSVSWYQQTPGQGLQFLFEYFSETQRNKGNFPGRFSGRQFSNSRSEMNVSTLELGDSALYLCASSFNPSGSTTGELFFGEGSRLTVL.

The chain employs TRBV18 and TRBJ1-2; D is unresolved. V was trimmed by 0 bases and J by 9 bases, leaving 17 bases between them. The germline V gene has CDR1 KGHSH and CDR2 LQKENI. The CDR3 runs 15 residues. The CDR3 here is CASSPPLRVRGSYTF. CDR3 in DNA: TGTGCCAGCTCACCACCGCTCCGGGTTAGAGGAAGCTACACCTTC.

This chain links TRBV13 with TRBJ1-6, with 7 bases identical to TRBD1. The V segment lost 5 bases and the J segment 10 bases; nucleotides outside the gene matches: 5. The length of the CDR3 is 13 residues. The germline V gene encodes CDR1 PRHDT and CDR2 FYEKMQ (reference sequence). DNA of the CDR3: TGTGCCAGCAGCGAGACAGGGCACTCACCCCTCCACTTT. As protein: CASSETGHSPLHF.

V gene TRBV6-5 combines with J gene TRBJ1-5; D is undetermined. The CDR3 is 14 residues long. Germline V gene lookup returns CDR1 MNHEY and CDR2 SVGAGI. Trimming removed 7 bases at V and 2 bases at J, with 12 bases between. CDR3 protein: CASKLDAGNQPQHF. In DNA form, the CDR3 reads TGTGCCAGCAAACTGGATGCGGGCAATCAGCCCCAGCATTTT.

The chain is built from TRBV13 and TRBJ2-3; D is unresolved. The V gene lost 0 bases and the J gene lost 2 bases, with 15 bases spanning the gap. CDR3 length equals 17 residues. The germline gives CDR1 PRHDT, CDR2 FYEKMQ (reference sequence). Here the CDR3 DNA reads TGTGCCAGCAGCTTAGGTGGAGAGGAAAAGGACACAGATACGCAGTATTTT. Translation gives CASSLGGEEKDTDTQYF.

The rearrangement joins TRBV5-5 to TRBJ2-3; the match to TRBD2 covers 12 bases. The J segment lost 2 bases and the V segment lost 4 bases, leaving 14 bases of the junction unmatched. Looked up from germline, CDR1 is SGHKS and CDR2 is YYEKEE (reference sequence). This CDR3 is built from 19 residues. As DNA, the CDR3 is TGTGCCAGCAGCCTCACTTTTCGACTAGCGGGGGAGATCACAGATACGCAGTATTTT. As protein: CASSLTFRLAGEITDTQYF.

In this sample, this clone turned up once. The chain recombines TRBV24-1 with TRBJ1-1, with 7 bases identical to TRBD1. CDR1 and CDR2 (germline): KGHDR, SFDVKD. V trimming: 12 bases; J trimming: 4 bases; junction bases outside the gene matches: 10. The length of the CDR3 is 13 residues. The CDR3 DNA reads as TGTGCCGCCGCCCGCTCAGGGGGCACTGAAGCTTTCTTT. It codes for CAAARSGGTEAFF.

This clone showed up just a few times. V is TRBV30 and J is TRBJ1-1; D is possibly TRBD1 (5 bases). V lost 1 base to trimming and J lost 5 bases, with 8 bases between them. Germline values: CDR1 GTSNPN, CDR2 SVGIG (reference sequence). This CDR3 has 12 amino acids. CDR3 coding DNA: TGTGCCTGGAGTGAACAGGTAACTGAAGCTTTCTTT. This translates into CAWSEQVTEAFF.

This rearrangement joins TRBV6-1 to TRBJ1-2; TRBD1 is a possible D gene (6 bases). V lost 1 base, J lost 6 bases, and 15 bases lay in between. The germline CDR1 and CDR2 sequences are MNHNS and SASEGT. The CDR3 spans 15 residues. The CDR3 here is CASSEGRRGADGYTF. In DNA, the CDR3 is TGTGCCAGCAGTGAAGGGAGACGGGGGGCCGATGGCTACACCTTC.

This chain joins TRBV10-1 and TRBJ2-3; 15 positions agree with TRBD2. From germline, CDR1 is WNHNN and CDR2 SYGVQD (reference sequence). V shed 4 bases and J 3 bases; nucleotides not matched to a gene: 5. CDR3 size: 17 residues. The CDR3 DNA follows: TGCGCCAGCAGTGCGGGACTAGCGGGAGGAGGGACAGATACGCAGTATTTT. Translation: CASSAGLAGGGTDTQYF.

The genes are TRBV9 and TRBJ2-7; D may be TRBD1 (6 bases). Germline CDR1 reads SGDLS; CDR2 reads YYNGEE. The CDR3 is 15 amino acids. V was clipped by 3 bases and J by 7 bases, with 20 bases between them. This chain's CDR3 is CASSEGPGALGEQYF. The DNA of the CDR3 is TGTGCCAGCAGCGAGGGGCCAGGGGCCCTGGGGGAGCAGTACTTC.

This chain links TRBV2 with TRBJ2-5, with D maybe TRBD2 (6 bases). V gave up 0 bases and J gave up 5 bases, with 10 bases separating them. Germline CDR1 is SNHLY and CDR2 is FYNNEI. This CDR3 comprises 14 residues. The CDR3 region has the DNA TGTGCCAGCAGTGAAGCGCTTGGGGGGGAGACCCAGTACTTC. Protein sequence: CASSEALGGETQYF.

This sequence joins TRBV5-5 and TRBJ1-5; no firm D call. Germline V lookup: CDR1 SGHKS, CDR2 YYEKEE (reference sequence). This CDR3 has 15 residues. V lost 2 bases to trimming and J lost 3 bases, with 12 bases between them. CDR3 nucleotides: TGTGCCAGCAGCTTTCTACCGGAGAACAATCAGCCCCAGCATTTT. The encoded protein is CASSFLPENNQPQHF.

V and J are TRBV12-5 and TRBJ1-5; possible D gene TRBD1, 5 bases. V was clipped by 2 bases and J by 4 bases, with 12 bases between them. Germline V gene lookup returns CDR1 LGHNT and CDR2 FRNRAP. The CDR3 has 15 amino acids. CDR3 DNA: TGTGCTAGTGGTTTGCGGACAATCAGAAATCAGCCCCAGCATTTT. Protein product: CASGLRTIRNQPQHF.

The chain combines TRBV5-6 with TRBJ2-4, with 7 bases that match TRBD1. The CDR3 consists of 15 residues. Germline CDR1 SGHDT, CDR2 YYEEEE. V lost 0 bases to trimming and J lost 9 bases; unmatched junction nucleotides: 9. For the CDR3, the DNA is TGTGCCAGCAGCTTGGCCGATAGGGGGCCTGGCATTCAGTACTTC. It is translated as CASSLADRGPGIQYF.

The chain recombines TRBV24-1 with TRBJ2-3, with 10 bases fitting TRBD2. J was trimmed by 1 base and V by 5 bases; bases with no gene match: 5. The CDR3 totals 16 residues. Per germline, CDR1 KGHDR and CDR2 SFDVKD. The CDR3 loop is CATSGATSGRTDTQYF. CDR3 nucleotides: TGTGCCACCAGTGGTGCGACTAGCGGGCGCACAGATACGCAGTATTTT.

This chain uses TRBV7-8 with TRBJ1-4; possible D gene TRBD1, 5 bases. The CDR3 covers 16 residues. Per the germline V gene, CDR1 is SGHVS and CDR2 is FQNEAQ. V was trimmed by 3 bases and J by 0 bases, leaving 11 bases between them. In nucleotides, the CDR3 is TGTGCCAGCAGCTTTAAGGGAGGGGCAACTAATGAAAAACTGTTTTTT. Protein sequence: CASSFKGGATNEKLFF.

J is TRBJ2-5 and V is TRBV7-9, with a possible D match to TRBD2 (6 bases). The V gene lost 5 bases and the J gene lost 0 bases, with 13 bases spanning the gap. This CDR3 spans 15 amino acids. The germline V gene has CDR1 SEHNR and CDR2 FQNEAQ (reference sequence). CDR3: CASSRGTAHQETQYF. CDR3 DNA sequence: TGTGCCAGCAGCCGGGGGACGGCCCACCAAGAGACCCAGTACTTC.

The chain employs TRBV29-1 and TRBJ2-6, with 8 bases identical to TRBD1. V lost 7 bases and J lost 2; bases outside the gene matches: 4. Germline CDR1 is SQVTM and CDR2 is ANQGSEA. The CDR3 covers 14 residues. This CDR3 is CSASDRAGANVLTF. CDR3 DNA sequence: TGCAGCGCTTCGGACAGGGCTGGGGCCAACGTCCTGACTTTC.